This T cell receptor beta chain was retrieved from a study of graft-versus-host responses after intestinal transplantation. CDR1 LNHNV and CDR2 YYDKDF come from the germline V gene (reference sequence). Trimming shortened V by 0 bases and J by 4 bases, and 25 bases separated the two germline ends. The CDR3 has 20 residues. To note about this clone: Antigen specificity is unknown.

The table came from immunoSEQ multiplex PCR; TCRdb's copy has only in-frame clones and leaves some out. The sample has 99,000 or so clones, roughly 90% seen once. The source of this sequence is a human donor who was the organ donor for an intestinal transplant. The specimen comprised unstimulated CD8+ T cells sorted from spleen or lymph node cells, sampled before transplant. The V call is TRBV15, the J call TRBJ1-3; D is undetermined. The CDR3 protein is CATSRDVLTEKEEAGNTIYF. The CDR3 region has the DNA TGTGCCACCAGCAGAGATGTGTTAACGGAAAAAGAAGAGGCCGGAAACACCATATATTTT.